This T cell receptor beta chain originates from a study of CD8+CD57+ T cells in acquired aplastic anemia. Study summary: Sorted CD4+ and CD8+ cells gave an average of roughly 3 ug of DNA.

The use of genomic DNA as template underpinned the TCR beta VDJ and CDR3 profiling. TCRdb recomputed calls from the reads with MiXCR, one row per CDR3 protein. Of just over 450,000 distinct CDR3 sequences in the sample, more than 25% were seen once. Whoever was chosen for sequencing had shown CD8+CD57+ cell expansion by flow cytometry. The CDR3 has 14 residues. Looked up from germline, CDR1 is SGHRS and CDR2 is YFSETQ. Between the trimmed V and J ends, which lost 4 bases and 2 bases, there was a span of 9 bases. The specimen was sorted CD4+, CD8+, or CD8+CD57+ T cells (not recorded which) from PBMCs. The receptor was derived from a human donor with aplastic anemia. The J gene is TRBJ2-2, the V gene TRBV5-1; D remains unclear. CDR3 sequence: CASSKVGNTGELFF. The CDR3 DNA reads TGCGCCAGCAGCAAGGTGGGAAACACCGGGGAGCTGTTTTTT.